This T cell receptor (beta chain) was sequenced in a study of T cell repertoires in cytomegalovirus infection. The overall study: CMV epitopes that were recently identified and HLA-C-restricted were used alongside well-studied HLA-B-restricted ones. Public signatures in TCR beta pointed to CMV infection and matching HLA type.

This clonotype was recorded a few times. Its antigen is unidentified. TCRdb re-called the reads with MiXCR, one entry per CDR3 protein. Of approximately 990,000 distinct CDR3 sequences in the sample, roughly a third are singletons; the top ten hold under 15%. Study results and limitations: Accumulated public TCR beta family frequency recognized individuals carrying CMV together with the relevant HLA. The response measured ex vivo was dominated by TCR beta clonotypes (HLA-C-restricted and CMV-specific).

Per germline, CDR1 MGHRA and CDR2 YSYEKL. With 4 bases removed from V and 0 bases from J, the gap between germline ends came to 10 bases. The CDR3 runs 15 residues. This sequence was found in a human donor in good health (CMV status not recorded). Some clones in this sample may be carry-over from other donors' samples. The specimen comprised cultured CD8+ T cells from PBMCs, sampled from culture after CMV antigen stimulation. The chain couples TRBV4-1 to TRBJ2-1, with unresolved D. CDR3 residues: CASSPTAASYNEQFF. CDR3 bases: TGCGCCAGCAGCCCGACGGCCGCCTCCTACAATGAGCAGTTCTTC.